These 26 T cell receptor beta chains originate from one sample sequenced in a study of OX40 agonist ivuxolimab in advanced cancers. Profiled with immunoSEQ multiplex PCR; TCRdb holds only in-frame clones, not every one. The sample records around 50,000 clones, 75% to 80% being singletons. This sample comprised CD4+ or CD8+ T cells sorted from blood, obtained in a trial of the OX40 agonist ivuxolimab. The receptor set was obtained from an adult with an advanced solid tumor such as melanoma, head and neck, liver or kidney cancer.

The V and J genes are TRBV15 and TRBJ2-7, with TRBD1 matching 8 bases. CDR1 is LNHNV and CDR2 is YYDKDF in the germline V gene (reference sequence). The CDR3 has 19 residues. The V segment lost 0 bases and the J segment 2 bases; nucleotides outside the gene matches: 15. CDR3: CATSRDLLVGRGQTYEQYF. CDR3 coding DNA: TGTGCCACCAGCAGAGATCTTTTGGTGGGCAGGGGGCAAACCTACGAGCAGTACTTC.

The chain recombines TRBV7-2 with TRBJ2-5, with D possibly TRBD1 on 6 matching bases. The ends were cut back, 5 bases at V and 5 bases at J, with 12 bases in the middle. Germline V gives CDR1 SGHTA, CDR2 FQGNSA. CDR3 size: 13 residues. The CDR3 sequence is CASSPGARETQYF. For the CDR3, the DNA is TGTGCCAGCAGCCCAGGGGCTAGGGAGACCCAGTACTTC.

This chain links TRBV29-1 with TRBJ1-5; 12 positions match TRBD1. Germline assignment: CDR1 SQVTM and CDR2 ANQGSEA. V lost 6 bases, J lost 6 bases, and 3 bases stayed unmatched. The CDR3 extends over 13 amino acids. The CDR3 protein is CSVGTGGGQPQHF. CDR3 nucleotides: TGCAGCGTCGGGACAGGGGGCGGTCAGCCCCAGCATTTT.

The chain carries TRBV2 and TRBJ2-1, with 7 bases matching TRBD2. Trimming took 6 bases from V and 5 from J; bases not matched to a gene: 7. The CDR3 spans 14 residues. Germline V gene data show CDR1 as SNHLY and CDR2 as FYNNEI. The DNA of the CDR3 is TGTGCCAGCAGGTGGGGGAGGGCTAACAATGAGCAGTTCTTC. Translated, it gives CASRWGRANNEQFF.

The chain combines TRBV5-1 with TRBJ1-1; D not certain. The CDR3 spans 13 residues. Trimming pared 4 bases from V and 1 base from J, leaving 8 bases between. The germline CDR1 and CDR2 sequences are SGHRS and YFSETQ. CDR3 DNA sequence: TGCGCCAGCAGCACCCACTCGAACACTGAAGCTTTCTTT. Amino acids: CASSTHSNTEAFF.

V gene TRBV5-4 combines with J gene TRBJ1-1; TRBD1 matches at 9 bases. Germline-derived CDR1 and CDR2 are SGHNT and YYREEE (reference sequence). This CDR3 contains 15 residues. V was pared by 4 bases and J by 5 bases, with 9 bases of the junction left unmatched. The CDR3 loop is CASSKTGGRNTEAFF. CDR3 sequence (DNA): TGTGCCAGCAGCAAGACAGGGGGTCGTAATACTGAAGCTTTCTTT.

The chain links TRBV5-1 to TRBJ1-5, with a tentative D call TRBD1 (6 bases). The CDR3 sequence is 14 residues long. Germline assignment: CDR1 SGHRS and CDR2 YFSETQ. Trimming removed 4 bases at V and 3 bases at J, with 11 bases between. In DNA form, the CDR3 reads TGCGCCAGCAGCGAGGGGGAATCCAATCAGCCCCAGCATTTT. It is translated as CASSEGESNQPQHF.

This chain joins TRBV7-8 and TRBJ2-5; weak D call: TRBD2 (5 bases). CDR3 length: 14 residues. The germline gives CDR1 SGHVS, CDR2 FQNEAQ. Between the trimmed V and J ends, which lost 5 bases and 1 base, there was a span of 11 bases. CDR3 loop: CASSKRTAQETQYF. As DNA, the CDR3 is TGTGCCAGCAGCAAGCGGACTGCCCAAGAGACCCAGTACTTC.

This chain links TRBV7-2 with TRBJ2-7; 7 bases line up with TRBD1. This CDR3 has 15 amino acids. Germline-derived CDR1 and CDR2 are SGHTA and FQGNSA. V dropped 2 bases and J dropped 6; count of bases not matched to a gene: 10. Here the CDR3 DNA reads TGTGCCAGCAGCTTACCCCGACGGGACAGAGGCGAGCAGTACTTC. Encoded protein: CASSLPRRDRGEQYF.

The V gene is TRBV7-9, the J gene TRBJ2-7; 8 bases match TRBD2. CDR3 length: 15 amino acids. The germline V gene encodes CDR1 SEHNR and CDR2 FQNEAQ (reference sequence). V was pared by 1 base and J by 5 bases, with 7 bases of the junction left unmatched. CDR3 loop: CASSLDTAGAHEQYF. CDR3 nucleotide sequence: TGTGCCAGCAGCTTAGATACAGCGGGAGCCCACGAGCAGTACTTC.

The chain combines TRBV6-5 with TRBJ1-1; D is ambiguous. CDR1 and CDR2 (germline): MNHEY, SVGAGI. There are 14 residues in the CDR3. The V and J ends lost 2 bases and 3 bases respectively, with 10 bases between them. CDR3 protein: CASSYDPADTEAFF. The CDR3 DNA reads TGTGCCAGCAGTTACGACCCGGCAGACACTGAAGCTTTCTTT.

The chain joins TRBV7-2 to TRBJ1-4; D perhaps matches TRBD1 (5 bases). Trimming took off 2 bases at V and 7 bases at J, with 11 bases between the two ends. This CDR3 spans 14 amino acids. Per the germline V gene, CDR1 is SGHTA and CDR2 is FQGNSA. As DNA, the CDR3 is TGTGCCAGCAGCTTAACCGGGGGGAGTGAAAAACTGTTTTTT. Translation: CASSLTGGSEKLFF.

The chain's CDR3 is CASSYLGQGAYEQYF. Here the CDR3 DNA reads TGTGCCAGCAGTTACCTGGGACAGGGGGCCTACGAGCAGTACTTC. V gene TRBV27 combines with J gene TRBJ2-7, with 11 bases fitting TRBD1. Trimming at V came to 4 bases and at J to 2 bases, leaving 4 bases not matched to a gene. From germline, CDR1 is MNHEY and CDR2 SMNVEV (reference sequence). CDR3 length equals 15 residues.

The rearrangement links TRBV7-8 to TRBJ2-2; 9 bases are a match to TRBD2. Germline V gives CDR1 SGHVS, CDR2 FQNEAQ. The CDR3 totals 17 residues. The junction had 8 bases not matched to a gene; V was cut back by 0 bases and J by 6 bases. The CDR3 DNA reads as TGTGCCAGCAGCTTAGCGAGGATTAGCGGGAGACCCGGGGAGCTGTTTTTT. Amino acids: CASSLARISGRPGELFF.

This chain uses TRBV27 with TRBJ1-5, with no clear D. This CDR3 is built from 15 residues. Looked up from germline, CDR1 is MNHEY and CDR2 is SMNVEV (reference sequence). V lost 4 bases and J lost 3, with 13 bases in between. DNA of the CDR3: TGTGCCAGCAGTTCAGGTGGGTGGAACAATCAGCCCCAGCATTTT. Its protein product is CASSSGGWNNQPQHF.

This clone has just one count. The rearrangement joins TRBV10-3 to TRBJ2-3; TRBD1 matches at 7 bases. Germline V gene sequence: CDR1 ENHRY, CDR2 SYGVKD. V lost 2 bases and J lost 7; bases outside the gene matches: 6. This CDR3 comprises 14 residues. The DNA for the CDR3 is TGTGCCATCAGTGAGGACAGGGTTTCTAATACGCAGTATTTT. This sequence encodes CAISEDRVSNTQYF.

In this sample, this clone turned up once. The CDR3 region is CASSPLQGDTEAFF. Written as DNA, the CDR3 is TGTGCCAGCTCACCACTTCAGGGGGATACTGAAGCTTTCTTT. The V call is TRBV18, the J call TRBJ1-1; 7 bases agree with TRBD1. Germline trimming cut 1 base from V and 5 bases from J; bases unmatched to any gene: 4. Germline V gene lookup returns CDR1 KGHSH and CDR2 LQKENI. This CDR3 is 14 amino acids long.

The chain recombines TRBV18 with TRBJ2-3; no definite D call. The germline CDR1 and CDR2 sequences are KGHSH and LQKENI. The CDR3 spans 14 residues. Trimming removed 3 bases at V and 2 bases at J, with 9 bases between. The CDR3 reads CASSPAGLTDTQYF. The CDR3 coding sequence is TGTGCCAGCTCACCTGCCGGGCTCACAGATACGCAGTATTTT.

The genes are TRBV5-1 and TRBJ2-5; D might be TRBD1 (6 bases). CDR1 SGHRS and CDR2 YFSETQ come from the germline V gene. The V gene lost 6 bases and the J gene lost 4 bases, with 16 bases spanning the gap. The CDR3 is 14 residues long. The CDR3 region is CASNAGELGETQYF. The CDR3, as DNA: TGCGCCAGCAACGCAGGGGAGCTGGGAGAGACCCAGTACTTC.

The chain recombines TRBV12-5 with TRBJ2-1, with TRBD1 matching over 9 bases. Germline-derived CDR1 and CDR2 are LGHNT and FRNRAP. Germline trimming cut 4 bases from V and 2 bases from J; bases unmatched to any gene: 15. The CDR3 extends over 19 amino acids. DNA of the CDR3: TGTGCTAGTGGTTCCAACAAACCGGGACAGGGCATACCCTACAATGAGCAGTTCTTC. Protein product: CASGSNKPGQGIPYNEQFF.

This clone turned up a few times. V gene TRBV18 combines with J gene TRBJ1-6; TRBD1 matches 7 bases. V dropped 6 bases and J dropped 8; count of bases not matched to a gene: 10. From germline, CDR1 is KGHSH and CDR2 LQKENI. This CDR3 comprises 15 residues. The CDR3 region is CASSLGTARDSPLHF. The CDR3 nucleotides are TGTGCCAGCTCCCTAGGGACAGCGAGGGATTCACCCCTCCACTTT. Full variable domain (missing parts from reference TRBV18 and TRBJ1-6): NAGVMQNPRHLVRRRGQEARLRCSPMKGHSHVYWYRQLPEEGLKFMVYLQKENIIDESGMPKERFSAEFPKEGPSILRIQQVVRGDSAAYFCASSLGTARDSPLHFGNGTRLTVT.

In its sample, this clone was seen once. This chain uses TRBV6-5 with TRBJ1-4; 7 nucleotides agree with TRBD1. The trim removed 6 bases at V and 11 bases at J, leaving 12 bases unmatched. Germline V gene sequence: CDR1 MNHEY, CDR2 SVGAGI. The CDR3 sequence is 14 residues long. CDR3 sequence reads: CASSANRGDVKLFF. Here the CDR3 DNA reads TGTGCCAGCAGCGCCAACAGGGGAGACGTGAAACTGTTTTTT.

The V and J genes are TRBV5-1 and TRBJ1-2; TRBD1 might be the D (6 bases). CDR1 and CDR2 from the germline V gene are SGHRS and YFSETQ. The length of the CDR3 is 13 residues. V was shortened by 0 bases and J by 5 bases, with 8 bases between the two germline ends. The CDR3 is CASSLDRVYGYTF. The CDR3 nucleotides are TGCGCCAGCAGCTTGGACAGGGTTTATGGCTACACCTTC. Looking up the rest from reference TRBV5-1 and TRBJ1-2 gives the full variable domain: KAGVTQTPRYLIKTRGQQVTLSCSPISGHRSVSWYQQTPGQGLQFLFEYFSETQRNKGNFPGRFSGRQFSNSRSEMNVSTLELGDSALYLCASSLDRVYGYTFGSGTRLTVV.

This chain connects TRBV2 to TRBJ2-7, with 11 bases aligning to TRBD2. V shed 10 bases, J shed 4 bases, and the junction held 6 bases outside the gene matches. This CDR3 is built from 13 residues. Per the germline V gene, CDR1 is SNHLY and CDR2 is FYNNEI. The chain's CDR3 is CATTTSGVYEQYF. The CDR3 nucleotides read TGTGCCACCACGACTAGCGGGGTATACGAGCAGTACTTC.

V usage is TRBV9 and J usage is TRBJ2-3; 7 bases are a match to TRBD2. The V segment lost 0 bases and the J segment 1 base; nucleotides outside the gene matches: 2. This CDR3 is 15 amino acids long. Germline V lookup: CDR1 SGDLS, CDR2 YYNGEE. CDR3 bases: TGTGCCAGCAGCGTAGGGGCGGGAGGCACAGATACGCAGTATTTT. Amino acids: CASSVGAGGTDTQYF. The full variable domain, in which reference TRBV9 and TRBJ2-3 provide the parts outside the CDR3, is DSGVTQTPKHLITATGQRVTLRCSPRSGDLSVYWYQQSLDQGLQFLIQYYNGEERAKGNILERFSAQQFPDLHSELNLSSLELGDSALYFCASSVGAGGTDTQYFGPGTRLTVL.

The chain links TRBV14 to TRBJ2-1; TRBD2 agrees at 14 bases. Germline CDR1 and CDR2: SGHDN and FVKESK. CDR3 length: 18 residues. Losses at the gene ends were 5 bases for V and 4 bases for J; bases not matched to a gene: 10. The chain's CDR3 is CASSWTSGRTSIYNEQFF. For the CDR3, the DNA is TGTGCCAGCAGCTGGACTAGCGGGAGGACCTCTATTTACAATGAGCAGTTCTTC.